This TCR beta chain was sequenced during a study of human T cells and chemical hapten exposure. As for time point: patch test 2, 6 weeks after DPC sensitization. Treatment in this sample: therapeutic diphenylcyclopropenone sensitization with weekly scalp DPC. This CDR3 has 16 residues. Unmatched junction bases numbered 2, after V lost 1 base and J lost 1 base. The germline gives CDR1 SGHVS, CDR2 FNYEAQ. Within the library, unique molecular identifiers were attached to each individual cDNA molecule. TCRdb passed the RACE reads through MiXCR, listing each CDR3 protein once. The table includes about 84,000 distinct CDR3 sequences, roughly a tenth detected once. This clonotype was observed many times. Its antigen is as yet unknown. Findings and limits, study-wide: Among expanded TCRs, significantly more large CDR3 similarity clusters formed than among controls. More PT1 expanded TCRs went with higher patch test scores.

V and J are TRBV7-6 and TRBJ2-3; 10 positions match TRBD1. The specimen was whole blood, collected in connection with sensitization to the hapten diphenylcyclopropenone (DPC). This receptor was identified in a woman aged 45-65 years with alopecia areata. Some clones in this sample may be carry-over from other donors' samples. CDR3 sequence reads: CASSLGTGGRTDTQYF. The CDR3 DNA reads TGTGCCAGCAGCTTAGGGACAGGGGGACGCACAGATACGCAGTATTTT.